Listed below are T cell receptor beta chains from one sample, sequenced in a study of T cell responses to AZD1222 COVID-19 vaccine. Profiling relied on immunoSEQ multiplex PCR, and the TCRdb table lists in-frame clones only, not all of them. The sample consists of 45,000 to 70,000 clones, approximately 86% of them appearing once. The input for sequencing was peripheral blood, taken on day 0 of AZD1222 vaccination. The source of these receptors is an adult in good health. The CDR3 runs from the conserved cysteine through the conserved F or W. Each record gives: J gene, D gene, V gene, clone size, CDR3 DNA, CDR3 protein. D genes are given only for firm matches. Clone size appears in some rows only: once, few, many, or a class for an expanded clone.

J: TRBJ1-2
D: -
V: TRBV12-3/TRBV12-4
size: few
DNA: TGTGCCAGCACCCCGGGACCAGGCTATGGCTACACCTTC
CDR3: CASTPGPGYGYTF

J: TRBJ2-7
D: TRBD1
V: TRBV4-1
size: -
DNA: TGCGCCAGCCGACGGGACAGGGGTGGAAACGAGCAGTACTTC
CDR3: CASRRDRGGNEQYF

J: TRBJ2-5
D: -
V: TRBV18
size: -
DNA: TGTGCCAGCTCACCAACAGGGATTACTGGAGAGACCCAGTACTTC
CDR3: CASSPTGITGETQYF

J: TRBJ2-7
D: TRBD2
V: TRBV28
size: -
DNA: TGTGCCAGCACGGGGACTAGCGGCTACGAGCAGTACTTC
CDR3: CASTGTSGYEQYF

J: TRBJ2-6
D: TRBD1
V: TRBV6-2/TRBV6-3
size: -
DNA: TGTGCCAGCAGTCCAAGACAGGGTGATTTTACTGGGGCCAACGTCCTGACTTTC
CDR3: CASSPRQGDFTGANVLTF

J: TRBJ1-1
D: TRBD1
V: TRBV29-1
size: -
DNA: TGCAGCGTCGGGGGGAGATATCCGGGACAGCTGAACACTGAAGCTTTCTTT
CDR3: CSVGGRYPGQLNTEAFF

J: TRBJ2-3
D: TRBD1
V: TRBV10-3
size: -
DNA: TGTGCCATCAGTGAGACAGGGGAGTGGAGCACAGATACGCAGTATTTT
CDR3: CAISETGEWSTDTQYF

J: TRBJ1-1
D: -
V: TRBV4-2
size: -
DNA: TGTGCCAGCAGCCAAGGGACGCCGGGGTGGGACACTGAAGCTTTCTTT
CDR3: CASSQGTPGWDTEAFF

J: TRBJ2-1
D: -
V: TRBV5-4
size: -
DNA: TGTGCCAGCAGCTTGGGGGGAGTGGTTTACAATGAGCAGTTCTTC
CDR3: CASSLGGVVYNEQFF

J: TRBJ2-7
D: -
V: TRBV2
size: -
DNA: TGTGCCAGCTCTCGAGGTGATAACGAGCAGTACTTC
CDR3: CASSRGDNEQYF

J: TRBJ1-2
D: -
V: TRBV27
size: -
DNA: TGTGCCAGCAGTCCGACCGGGGGCGGACGCGACTATGGCTACACCTTC
CDR3: CASSPTGGGRDYGYTF

J: TRBJ2-3
D: -
V: TRBV5-1
size: -
DNA: TGCGCCAGCAGCTCTCTTTCCGGGACATCCAGTGGAGATACGCAGTATTTT
CDR3: CASSSLSGTSSGDTQYF

J: TRBJ2-5
D: TRBD2
V: TRBV10-3
size: -
DNA: TGTGCCATCAGTGAGTCGGGACTAGGAGAAGAGACCCAGTACTTC
CDR3: CAISESGLGEETQYF

J: TRBJ1-5
D: -
V: TRBV5-4
size: -
DNA: TGTGCCAGCAGCTTGGGGGGGAGCAATCAGCCCCAGCATTTT
CDR3: CASSLGGSNQPQHF

J: TRBJ1-2
D: -
V: TRBV28
size: -
DNA: TGTGCCAGCCAAGCGGGGCTTAATGGCTACACCTTC
CDR3: CASQAGLNGYTF

J: TRBJ1-1
D: -
V: TRBV7-2
size: -
DNA: TGTGCCAGCAGCTTAGGCAGGGGAAATGAAGCTTTCTTT
CDR3: CASSLGRGNEAFF

J: TRBJ2-5
D: -
V: TRBV27
size: -
DNA: TGTGCCAGCAGCCTCCGGCGGGCGGGGACCCAGTACTTC
CDR3: CASSLRRAGTQYF

J: TRBJ2-7
D: TRBD2
V: TRBV6-5
size: -
DNA: TGTGCCAGCAGCGAGCGGGAGTGGGGTGAGCAGTACTTC
CDR3: CASSEREWGEQYF

J: TRBJ1-6
D: TRBD1
V: TRBV19
size: -
DNA: TGTGCCACCAAGGACAGGGGGGGTTCACCCCTCCACTTT
CDR3: CATKDRGGSPLHF

J: TRBJ2-5
D: TRBD1
V: TRBV3-1/TRBV3-2
size: -
DNA: TGTGCCAGCAGCCACCCCCGAATGGGACAGCGAGGGGGAGAGACCCAGTACTTC
CDR3: CASSHPRMGQRGGETQYF

J: TRBJ2-3
D: -
V: TRBV7-3
size: -
DNA: TGTGCCAGCAGCTACGGGAGAGGCACAGATACGCAGTATTTT
CDR3: CASSYGRGTDTQYF

J: TRBJ2-7
D: -
V: TRBV29-1
size: -
DNA: TGCAGCGTTGAACTGACTATGCCTTCAAACTCCTACGAGCAGTACTTC
CDR3: CSVELTMPSNSYEQYF

J: TRBJ2-3
D: TRBD2
V: TRBV4-2
size: -
DNA: TGTGCCAGCAGCCCAAGAACTAGCGGGAGTCAAGATACGCAGTATTTT
CDR3: CASSPRTSGSQDTQYF

J: TRBJ1-5
D: TRBD1
V: TRBV27
size: -
DNA: TGTGCCAGCAGACTGACAGGGGGCAGCTCCCTTAGAGGCAATCAGCCCCAGCATTTT
CDR3: CASRLTGGSSLRGNQPQHF

J: TRBJ2-5
D: -
V: TRBV28
size: -
DNA: TGTGCCAGCAGCCCGATGAGAGTGGCAGAGACCCAGTACTTC
CDR3: CASSPMRVAETQYF

J: TRBJ2-7
D: TRBD2
V: TRBV18
size: -
DNA: TGTGCCAGCTCACCACAGGCGGGAGGGCACTTCGACGAGCAGTACTTC
CDR3: CASSPQAGGHFDEQYF

J: TRBJ1-4
D: TRBD1
V: TRBV18
size: -
DNA: TGTGCCAGCTCACCGGGACAGGGCAAGTCTGAAAAACTGTTTTTT
CDR3: CASSPGQGKSEKLFF

J: TRBJ2-7
D: -
V: TRBV11-3
size: -
DNA: TGTGCCAGCAGTCCTGGAGGTTCTCTCTCCTACGAGCAGTACTTC
CDR3: CASSPGGSLSYEQYF

J: TRBJ1-2
D: -
V: TRBV10-3
size: -
DNA: TGTGCCATCAGTGAGGGGGAGGGAGTCAACTATGGCTACACCTTC
CDR3: CAISEGEGVNYGYTF

J: TRBJ1-2
D: -
V: TRBV9
size: -
DNA: TGTGCCAGCGGAGGTGACGGCTATGGCTACACCTTC
CDR3: CASGGDGYGYTF

J: TRBJ1-1
D: -
V: TRBV29-1
size: few
DNA: TGCAGCGTCCGGTCTGGGGATGGGACTGAAGCTTTCTTT
CDR3: CSVRSGDGTEAFF

J: TRBJ1-5
D: TRBD1
V: TRBV19
size: -
DNA: TGTGCCAGTTCCGGGACAGGGGGTGGTCAGCCCCAGCATTTT
CDR3: CASSGTGGGQPQHF

J: TRBJ1-4
D: TRBD1
V: TRBV7-9
size: -
DNA: TGTGCCAGCAGCTTGACAGGGGGATTAGGTGAAAAACTGTTTTTT
CDR3: CASSLTGGLGEKLFF

J: TRBJ2-7
D: -
V: TRBV5-1
size: -
DNA: TGCGCCAGCTCACCTCAGGGGGGCTACGAGCAGTACTTC
CDR3: CASSPQGGYEQYF

J: TRBJ1-1
D: -
V: TRBV25-1
size: -
DNA: TGTGCCAGCAGCCTCGGGACACCCACTGAAGCTTTCTTT
CDR3: CASSLGTPTEAFF

J: TRBJ1-1
D: -
V: TRBV6-1
size: -
DNA: TGTGCCAGCAGTGAAGGACAGTTGGCTGAAGCTTTCTTT
CDR3: CASSEGQLAEAFF

J: TRBJ1-1
D: -
V: TRBV9
size: -
DNA: TGTGCCAGCAGCGTAAGGTCAGAGAACACTGAAGCTTTCTTT
CDR3: CASSVRSENTEAFF

J: TRBJ1-5
D: -
V: TRBV3-1/TRBV3-2
size: -
DNA: TGTGCCAGCAGCCGACAAATAAATCAGCCCCAGCATTTT
CDR3: CASSRQINQPQHF

J: TRBJ2-1
D: TRBD2
V: TRBV19
size: -
DNA: TGTGCCAGTAGTATTTTATTGGCGGGAGGTTCCTACAATGAGCAGTTCTTC
CDR3: CASSILLAGGSYNEQFF

J: TRBJ2-3
D: -
V: TRBV3-1/TRBV3-2
size: -
DNA: TGTGCCAGCAGCCAAGGAGGGGCAGATACGCAGTATTTT
CDR3: CASSQGGADTQYF

J: TRBJ1-2
D: TRBD1
V: TRBV27
size: -
DNA: TGTGCCAGCAGTAGGACAGGGGGCCCCCTTAACTATGGCTACACCTTC
CDR3: CASSRTGGPLNYGYTF

J: TRBJ1-2
D: TRBD1
V: TRBV28
size: once
DNA: TGTGCCAGCAGTTTTAGCGGGACAGGGCTCTATGGCTACACCTTC
CDR3: CASSFSGTGLYGYTF

J: TRBJ2-3
D: TRBD2
V: TRBV4-2
size: -
DNA: TGTGCCAGCAGCCAAGAAATGGTAGTAGCGGGAGTCGGATCTAGCACAGATACGCAGTATTTT
CDR3: CASSQEMVVAGVGSSTDTQYF

J: TRBJ1-2
D: -
V: TRBV6-6
size: -
DNA: TGTGCCAGCACCGGCGACGGAGACTATGGCTACACCTTC
CDR3: CASTGDGDYGYTF

J: TRBJ1-1
D: -
V: TRBV10-3
size: -
DNA: TGTGCCATCAGTGAGTCCCTATACGAGTACACTGAAGCTTTCTTT
CDR3: CAISESLYEYTEAFF

J: TRBJ1-2
D: -
V: TRBV30
size: -
DNA: TGTGCCTGGAGTACCTCGGACAGTGGCTACACCTTC
CDR3: CAWSTSDSGYTF

J: TRBJ1-1
D: TRBD1
V: TRBV2
size: -
DNA: TGTGCCAGCAGTGAACCGGGACAGATGAACACTGAAGCTTTCTTT
CDR3: CASSEPGQMNTEAFF

J: TRBJ2-5
D: TRBD1
V: TRBV5-6
size: -
DNA: TGTGCCAGCAGCTCGGCACAGGGGGCCGCGGGGGAGACCCAGTACTTC
CDR3: CASSSAQGAAGETQYF

J: TRBJ1-3
D: -
V: TRBV7-2
size: few
DNA: TGTGCCAGCAGCTTAGCGGGACTAGGGGTCTCTGGAAACACCATATATTTT
CDR3: CASSLAGLGVSGNTIYF

J: TRBJ1-2
D: -
V: TRBV19
size: -
DNA: TGTGCCAGTAGTAGGACAGCGTACGGCTACACCTTC
CDR3: CASSRTAYGYTF

J: TRBJ2-7
D: -
V: TRBV5-1
size: -
DNA: TGCGCCAGCAGCCGGGACTCACCTTCCTACGAGCAGTACTTC
CDR3: CASSRDSPSYEQYF

J: TRBJ1-2
D: -
V: TRBV28
size: -
DNA: TGTGCCAGCACCCCAGGTCTCTATGGCTACACCTTC
CDR3: CASTPGLYGYTF

J: TRBJ2-3
D: TRBD2
V: TRBV5-5
size: -
DNA: TGTGCCAGCAGCACAGGACTAGCGGGAGTTGAGTATACGCAGTATTTT
CDR3: CASSTGLAGVEYTQYF